This T cell receptor (beta chain) was recovered during a study of response to subunit inactivated influenza vaccine. Findings of the study overall: That few new T cells are recruited by each seasonal influenza vaccination was the authors' suggestion.

TCRdb re-analysed the RT-PCR reads in MiXCR, keeping a single row per CDR3 protein. The sample lists about 180,000 distinct CDR3 sequences; about 10% were seen once. Many counts were recorded for this clonotype. Its antigen is still unknown. The TCR comes from a man aged 45 to 65 who received an inactivated influenza vaccine. The sequenced sample was non-naive T cells sorted from PBMCs, obtained on the day of vaccination.

CDR3 loop: CASTLGVPYNEQFF. Written as DNA, the CDR3 is TGTGCCAGCACCCTCGGGGTTCCTTACAATGAGCAGTTCTTC. The chain carries TRBV12-3 or TRBV12-4 and TRBJ2-1; maybe TRBD2 (5 bases). This CDR3 comprises 14 residues. V shed 7 bases and J shed 4 bases, with 14 bases lying between them.